The clone carrying this TCR beta chain showed up just a few times. Antigen: not known. This record belongs to a study of T cells in Graves' hyperthyroidism and ophthalmopathy. Notes on the study in general: Also found in blood were most expanded thyroid clonotypes above 0.001. A model built on 13 V-J features separated ophthalmopathy from stable hyperthyroidism.

Trimming left V 6 bases short and J 3 bases short, with 9 bases between. The germline CDR1 and CDR2 sequences are SNHLY and FYNNEI. The CDR3 totals 12 residues. The study left out patients who had uncontrolled infection, other autoimmune disease, pregnancy or lactation. Diagnosis rested on symptoms, serum thyroxine and TRAb, thyroid ultrasound, and orbital computed tomography. The CDR3 regions of TCR beta were amplified from RNA transcripts. The HTBI primer set served for first-round RT-PCR of the TCR CDR3. Each CDR3 protein gets one entry after TCRdb re-called the multiplex PCR reads with MiXCR. The table includes hundreds of thousands of distinct CDR3 sequences, 35% detected once.

The rearrangement joins TRBV2 to TRBJ2-7; D not resolved. This sequence was found in a woman between 40 and 50 years old with Graves' hyperthyroidism. The sequencing input was blood. CDR3 residues: CASRTLDYEQYF. For the CDR3, the DNA is TGTGCCAGCAGAACCCTCGACTACGAGCAGTACTTC.